The 18 T cell receptor beta chains presented below share a single source sample, sequenced in a study of post-analysis software for immune sequencing data. For these receptors, no antigen is known. Libraries were made from TCR beta cDNA, and they carried unique molecular identifiers. TCRdb used MiXCR to reprocess the PCR reads, holding one entry per CDR3 protein. Here the sample spans 450,000 to 700,000 distinct CDR3 sequences, roughly 40% being singletons. Study conclusions and caveats: In patients, TRBV5-6, TRBV5-1 and TRBV20-1 belonged to four or five TRBV segments found more frequently than in controls.

Sequencing used blood. These receptor sequences come from a girl aged 10 to 17 with multiple sclerosis.

This clonotype was seen a single time. This sequence joins TRBV7-9 and TRBJ2-3; 7 positions agree with TRBD1. Germline lookup yields CDR1 SEHNR and CDR2 FQNEAQ (reference sequence). This CDR3 is built from 16 residues. After removal of 5 bases from V and 2 bases from J, the junction contained 10 bases not matched to a gene. For the CDR3, the DNA is TGTGCCAGCAGCGTCACAGGGGACCCGACCACAGATACGCAGTATTTT. Protein: CASSVTGDPTTDTQYF.

In its sample, this clonotype was seen a few times. The J gene is TRBJ2-1, the V gene TRBV28, with 7 bases that match TRBD2. CDR3 length: 13 amino acids. Germline CDR1 MDHEN, CDR2 SYDVKM. V lost 5 bases, J lost 12 bases, and 10 bases stayed unmatched. CDR3 DNA sequence: TGTGCCAGCAGTCCGGAGGGAGGGACCCCGCAGTTCTTC. Encoded protein: CASSPEGGTPQFF.

This clonotype was observed a handful of times. The CDR3 DNA is TGCGCCAGCAGCTTTGATAATCTAGCCAAAAACATTCAGTACTTC. Translated: CASSFDNLAKNIQYF. This chain connects TRBV5-1 to TRBJ2-4; D ambiguous. Trimming left V 2 bases short and J 0 bases short, with 9 bases between. This CDR3 contains 15 residues. Germline CDR1 and CDR2: SGHRS and YFSETQ.

The chain links TRBV5-1 to TRBJ2-7, with 7 bases fitting TRBD2. V gave up 4 bases and J gave up 4 bases; unmatched junction bases: 8. From germline, CDR1 is SGHRS and CDR2 YFSETQ. The CDR3 extends over 14 amino acids. The CDR3: CASSNRGGAYEQYF. The CDR3 DNA reads as TGCGCCAGCAGCAATCGGGGAGGGGCTTACGAGCAGTACTTC.

The rearrangement links TRBV27 to TRBJ2-7; 7 bases fit TRBD1. The V gene's germline CDR1 is MNHEY and CDR2 SMNVEV (reference sequence). The CDR3 totals 13 residues. V lost 3 bases and J lost 5; bases outside the gene matches: 4. The CDR3 sequence: CASSLTGIDEQYF. CDR3 nucleotide sequence: TGTGCCAGCAGTTTGACAGGGATCGACGAGCAGTACTTC.

This chain joins TRBV4-2 and TRBJ2-1; 11 bases agree with TRBD2. Germline CDR1 and CDR2: LGHNA and YNFKEQ. CDR3 size: 15 residues. V gave up 1 base and J gave up 10 bases; unmatched junction bases: 6. The CDR3 reads CASSQGSGGAYEQFF. Here the CDR3 DNA reads TGTGCCAGCAGCCAAGGTAGCGGGGGGGCGTACGAGCAGTTCTTC.

This rearrangement joins TRBV20-1 to TRBJ2-1, with 10 nucleotides matching TRBD2. Unmatched junction bases numbered 14, after V lost 5 bases and J lost 10 bases. This CDR3 is built from 15 residues. Germline V lookup: CDR1 DFQATT, CDR2 SNEGSKA (reference sequence). The CDR3 DNA follows: TGCAGTGCTCGTAAAAGCGGGAGGGCCTTAGGCGAGCAGTTCTTC. Amino acids: CSARKSGRALGEQFF.

This chain uses TRBV24-1 with TRBJ2-5; 11 bases agree with TRBD2. The V segment lost 4 bases and the J segment 11 bases; nucleotides outside the gene matches: 14. The CDR3 covers 16 residues. The germline V gene has CDR1 KGHDR and CDR2 SFDVKD. The CDR3: CATSEPTSGSKNEQYF. CDR3 DNA sequence: TGTGCCACCAGTGAGCCCACTAGCGGGAGTAAGAATGAGCAGTACTTC.

This chain links TRBV5-5 with TRBJ2-4; D gene uncertain. Germline loops: CDR1 SGHKS, CDR2 YYEKEE (reference sequence). V was clipped by 0 bases and J by 6 bases, with 13 bases between them. There are 15 residues in the CDR3. The DNA of the CDR3 is TGTGCCAGCAGCTTGGAAGGACGTCATGGAAACATTCAGTACTTC. Encoded protein: CASSLEGRHGNIQYF. Together with reference TRBV5-5 and TRBJ2-4, the CDR3 gives the full variable domain: DAGVTQSPTHLIKTRGQQVTLRCSPISGHKSVSWYQQVLGQGPQFIFQYYEKEERGRGNFPDRFSARQFPNYSSELNVNALLLGDSALYLCASSLEGRHGNIQYFGAGTRLSVL.

The chain couples TRBV7-9 to TRBJ2-7; the D gene is possibly TRBD1 (6 bases). Trimming removed 1 base from V and 5 bases from J, with 12 bases in between. Germline assignment: CDR1 SEHNR and CDR2 FQNEAQ (reference sequence). There are 14 residues in the CDR3. The CDR3: CASSLDGTRHEQYF. In DNA, the CDR3 is TGTGCCAGCAGCTTAGACGGGACAAGGCACGAGCAGTACTTC.

The chain carries TRBV21-1 and TRBJ1-1; the D segment call TRBD1 is taken from the table without a DNA check. TRBV21-1 is labeled a pseudogene. The CDR3 has 16 amino acids. The DNA for the CDR3 is TGTGCCAGCAGCTTAGGCGGGGGGCGGATGAACACTGAAGCTTTCTTT. Translation gives CASSLGGGRMNTEAFF.

This clonotype was picked up a small number of times. This rearrangement joins TRBV12-3 or TRBV12-4 to TRBJ2-4; D not certain. The J call is in doubt because the DNA end fits TRBJ2-7 better. CDR3 length equals 14 residues. In DNA, the CDR3 is TGTGCCAGCAGTGAGACCAGCGTCCTCAACGAGCAGTACTTC. It is translated as CASSETSVLNEQYF.

This chain uses TRBV29-1 with TRBJ2-1; TRBD2 aligns across 13 bases. CDR1 and CDR2 (germline): SQVTM, ANQGSEA. Unmatched junction bases numbered 8, after V lost 6 bases and J lost 9 bases. The CDR3 contains 14 residues. In DNA, the CDR3 is TGCAGCGTCCGGGGACTAGCGGGGAAGAGTGAGCAGTTCTTC. Protein: CSVRGLAGKSEQFF.

The chain couples TRBV5-6 to TRBJ2-3; the D gene is possibly TRBD2 (6 bases). Trimming shortened V by 3 bases and J by 5 bases, and 10 bases separated the two germline ends. This CDR3 is built from 13 residues. The germline V gene has CDR1 SGHDT and CDR2 YYEEEE. This CDR3 reads CASSSEAGDTQYF. Here the CDR3 DNA reads TGTGCCAGCAGCTCCGAAGCGGGAGATACGCAGTATTTT.

Only a few counts were recorded for this clonotype. CDR3 amino acids: CASSGGQGYNQPQHF. The CDR3 DNA is TGTGCCAGCAGTGGGGGACAAGGGTACAATCAGCCCCAGCATTTT. The gene calls are TRBV12-3 or TRBV12-4 and TRBJ1-5, with TRBD1 as a possible D gene (6 bases). The V gene lost 5 bases and the J gene lost 3 bases, with 14 bases spanning the gap. The CDR3 consists of 15 residues.

The rearrangement links TRBV6-5 to TRBJ1-1, with a tentative D call TRBD1 (6 bases). This CDR3 contains 14 residues. The germline CDR1 and CDR2 sequences are MNHEY and SVGAGI. The V and J ends lost 3 bases and 1 base respectively, with 9 bases between them. The CDR3 region has the DNA TGTGCCAGCAGTTATACAGGGTCGAACACTGAAGCTTTCTTT. Its translation: CASSYTGSNTEAFF.

The chain is built from TRBV20-1 and TRBJ1-1; a possible D gene is TRBD1 (5 bases). Germline V gene lookup returns CDR1 DFQATT and CDR2 SNEGSKA (reference sequence). The CDR3 contains 12 residues. The V end was cut by 5 bases, the J end by 5 bases, with 12 bases between. CDR3 residues: CSALRGGTEAFF. CDR3 bases: TGCAGTGCTCTCCGTGGGGGAACTGAAGCTTTCTTT.

The rearrangement uses TRBV24-1 and TRBJ2-1, with TRBD2 as a possible D gene (7 bases). The CDR3 totals 17 residues. The V and J ends lost 3 bases and 0 bases respectively, with 14 bases between them. Germline V CDR1 and CDR2: KGHDR, SFDVKD. The CDR3 is CATSDPSAGASYNEQFF. CDR3 nucleotide sequence: TGTGCCACCAGTGATCCTTCTGCGGGGGCCTCCTACAATGAGCAGTTCTTC.